This TCR beta chain was profiled in a study of cytomegalovirus exposure and HLA in healthy donors (TCRdb year 2017). About the full investigation: According to an earlier analysis of several hundred of the donors, roughly 180 million T cells yielded 95 million to 140 million unique TCR beta sequences and approximately 300 Gb of sequence data. In the later analysis, no new phenotypic data were used to find candidate immune exposures; instead, reliance was placed on TCR beta sequences and their occurrence across donors. To decide whether each TCR beta V gene segment behaved as functional or pseudogenic, an earlier analysis of fewer than 750 of the donors relied on high-throughput TCR beta sequencing. The study combined high-throughput TCR immunosequencing, statistical association of individual TCRs with disease status, and machine learning to predict cytomegalovirus infection status. Among 300 to 500 genotyped donors of the cohort, an average of around 250,000 unique TCR beta nucleotide sequences was sequenced per donor, of which roughly 17% were non-productive. Typing coverage varied by locus: roughly 629-640 donors for A, B, C, DRB1 and DQB1; around 560 for DQA1; around 610 for DPA1; 450 to 480 for DPB1. Among the roughly 410 genotyped donors, about 83% belonged to the genetic ancestry cluster associated with self-reported Caucasian donors. Roughly five DR-DQ haplotypes were treated as single units for association and clustering because of strong linkage in the cohort. The study was designed to test whether signatures of past pathogen exposure could be identified by cataloging public T cell receptors. In addition to the first cohort of 666 subjects, a separate validation cohort of some 120 different subjects was used. Genome-wide SNP genotypes for about 65% of the 666 donors were used in a later genetic analysis, which treated that subset as a discovery cohort. In a later analysis, previously published TCR beta repertoires from some 640 donors were re-analyzed and high-resolution HLA genotyping was added so that TCR occurrence patterns could be studied. All discovery cohort repertoires had been generated on a single sequencing platform. Both class I and class II loci were covered by HLA typing, at four-digit resolution. The T cell repertoires of under 750 subjects were profiled by immunosequencing and related to cytomegalovirus serostatus. Donor age, sex, ethnicity and CMV serostatus were collected together with the repertoire data. Roughly 300 gigabases of sequencing data and around 85 million unique TCR sequences made up an early release that covered roughly 670 HLA-typed donors.

In total, 500 to 700 healthy bone marrow donors made up the cohort. At the time of sampling, every cohort member was nominally healthy, though immune exposures that went unrecorded were likely present. The donor was CMV seropositive and was included in the group of approximately 300 seropositive cohort members. Each donor provided a peripheral blood sample, and peripheral blood mononuclear cells were used for TCR beta sequencing. Genomic DNA extraction from the blood cell samples was performed with the Qiagen DNeasy Blood Extraction Kit. Library preparation employed the immunoSEQ multiplex PCR assay. A mixture of 60 forward primers for TCR Vbeta segments and 13 reverse primers for TCR Jbeta segments was used in the multiplex PCR. The CDR3 region of rearranged TCR beta genes was amplified from genomic DNA by a multiplex PCR assay. The amplified TCR beta libraries were sequenced on the Illumina HiSeq System as 87-base-pair reads. Under the source paper's analysis protocol: In a later analysis, 80 million or so unique TCR beta chains were counted across the roughly 670 repertoires, and approximately 11 million of these chains were shared by at least two donors. Raw reads were error-corrected and collapsed into unique sequences by a nearest-neighbor algorithm in which closely related sequences were merged to remove PCR and sequencing errors. V, D and J gene segments were assigned by aligning CDR3 sequences to IMGT reference sequences. For a sequence to be retained, a match of at least six nucleotides to both a V gene segment and a J gene segment was required. A rearrangement was called productive if the CDR3 had no stop codons and remained in frame with V and J, and every other rearrangement was called non-productive. Following IMGT convention, CDR3 was defined as the stretch from the second conserved V-encoded cysteine to the conserved J-encoded phenylalanine. The earlier analysis of about 530 of the donors excluded any sequence lacking an unambiguous match to a single V gene segment. An earlier analysis of a few hundred of the donors called V segments functional above 56.7% productive rearrangements and segregating when the between-donor standard deviation exceeded 5%. To diagnose cytomegalovirus status from the catalog of TCR beta chain sequences, a statistical classification framework was built. In a later analysis, TCR nucleotide sequences were compared against IMGT/GENE-DB human TR gene sequences so that V and J genes could be assigned. A later analysis assigned CDR3 sequences and most-parsimonious VDJ recombination scenarios with the TCRdist pipeline. In a later analysis, every TCR beta chain was defined by the combination of its CDR3 amino acid sequence and its V-gene family, and reads without a unique V-gene family were dropped. In a later analysis, 500 to 650 highly shared, low-generation-probability nucleotide sequences were removed to address suspected cross-contamination and a sequencing artifact. In a later analysis, a clonal expansion index for each public chain was calculated from normalized within-repertoire ranks of inferred template counts. Generation probabilities in a later analysis came from a VDJ recombination model fitted to out-of-frame rearrangements, and those results were checked against IGoR. In a later analysis, hypergeometric tests were used to score TCR-TCR, TCR-HLA and TCR-CMV co-occurrence, with a repertoire-size bias correction applied to TCR pairs. To estimate false discovery rates, a later analysis permuted the HLA or CMV assignments 20 times. A later analysis grouped co-occurring TCRs with DBSCAN, adding TCRdist sequence similarity when clustering within HLA-allele-positive subsets. For co-occurrence clustering, repertoires with fewer than 30,000 or more than 120,000 public chains were excluded, along with about five repertoires with anomalous nucleotide sharing. Here the immuneACCESS table is served through TCRdb, limited to in-frame sequences with V and J called. Missing clones are a known gap in these copies; in checked studies unresolved V genes cover under half, and the rest lacks a known reason. V and J calls and clone size are copied from that table; D and trimming were computed from the DNA. A total of roughly 110,000 clones appear in this sample, under 70% of them only once. Roughly 8.3% of the sample belongs to the ten largest clones.

As to this clone: What this receptor recognizes is not known. Per-base qualities were not stored, and no clone one base away is much larger.

For this chain, trimming is 2 bases at the V end and 8 bases at the J end, and the number of junction bases without a gene match is 5. From its cysteine to its phenylalanine, the CDR3 spans 14 amino acids. Of all the DNA, just the CDR3 is kept, 42 bases in frame from base 1. In the germline V gene, CDR1 corresponds to SGHRS and CDR2 to YFSETQ. What the work shows at the level of the full study, not this receptor alone: The classifier was reported to diagnose cytomegalovirus status with high specificity and sensitivity in both the original and validation cohorts. Assigning TCR associations to individual alleles was difficult when HLA alleles, especially DR and DQ, strongly co-occurred. The authors suggested that the approach could potentially be extended to other disease states and immunological phenotypes. An earlier analysis of several hundred of the donors showed that most TCR beta V segments appeared in productive rearrangements either about 87% or about 30% of the time, which broadly matched IMGT annotations. Some IMGT-functional V segments, including TRBV6-2 and TRBV6-3, could not be distinguished by the 87-base-pair reads and were therefore excluded. Correlated functional status among segregating V segments might reflect linkage disequilibrium, but an unknown experimental factor could not be ruled out. Most TCR sequences were observed very rarely across donors, whereas some public TCRs were present in many individuals. HLA typing was unavailable for some donors at each locus, so association tests used only the typed subset. A later analysis reported that several top co-occurrence clusters appeared linked to parvovirus B19, influenza, CMV and Epstein-Barr virus. In a later analysis, some 18,000 TCR beta sequences were associated with specific HLA alleles at a false discovery rate of 0.05. According to a later analysis, most CMV-associated TCR beta chains appeared to be HLA-restricted, and the HLA associations seemed to be driven largely by CMV exposure. A later genetic analysis reported fewer N-insertions in productive TCRs among donors in an Asian-associated ancestry cluster than the roughly 690-donor mean. The only immune exposure information available for the cohort was CMV serostatus. Compared with equally common non-associated chains, HLA-associated TCR beta chains in a later analysis were more clonally expanded and had lower generation probabilities. Fewer than 20 rarely observed V segments, including chromosome 9 orphons, were excluded from the earlier analysis of about 600 of the donors because counts were too low. Roughly uniform sequencing depth across donors was assumed in presence/absence analyses, although this assumption may not hold. In the study, 164 TCR beta chains were listed as associated with cytomegalovirus. An association between a missense DCLRE1C variant and V-gene and J-gene trimming of TCR beta chains was found in a later genetic analysis and replicated in an independent cohort. A further reported finding was that TCR beta sequences accurately predicted the HLA-A and HLA-B alleles for most subjects in the first cohort. Three of the identified cytomegalovirus-associated TCR beta chains were confirmed in vitro to be specific for cytomegalovirus antigens. The sequencing pipeline was judged likely to have produced a cluster of highly shared sequence variants as a technical artifact. In a later analysis, TCR association rates were found to vary across HLA loci, with the most associated TCRs seen for DRB1 alleles and the fewest for HLA-C alleles. This cohort had only TCR beta chains sequenced, and the lack of alpha or paired-chain data limited which features could be detected.

This chain is built from TRBV5-1 and TRBJ2-1, and TRBD2 matches 9 of the central bases. The sample was PBMCs. The sequence came from a man younger than 35 in good health and CMV-seropositive. The sequenced DNA: TGCGCCAGCAGCTTAGGGGCGGGGGGGGATGAGCAGTTCTTC. Its product reads: CASSLGAGGDEQFF.